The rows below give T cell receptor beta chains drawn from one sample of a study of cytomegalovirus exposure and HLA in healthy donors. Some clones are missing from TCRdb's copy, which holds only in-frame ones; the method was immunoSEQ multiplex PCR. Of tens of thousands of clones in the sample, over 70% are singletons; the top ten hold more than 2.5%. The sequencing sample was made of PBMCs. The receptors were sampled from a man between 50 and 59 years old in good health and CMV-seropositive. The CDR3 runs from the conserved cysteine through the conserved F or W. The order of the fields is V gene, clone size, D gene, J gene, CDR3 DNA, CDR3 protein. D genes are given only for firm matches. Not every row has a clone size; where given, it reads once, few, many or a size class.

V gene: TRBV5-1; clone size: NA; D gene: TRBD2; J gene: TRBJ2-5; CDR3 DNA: TGCGCCAGCACTAGCGGGATGGGAGAGACCCAGTACTTC; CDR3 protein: CASTSGMGETQYF
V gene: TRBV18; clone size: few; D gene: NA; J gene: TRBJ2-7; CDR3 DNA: TGTGCCAGCTCTGAGGGGGTTGGCTACGAGCAGTACTTC; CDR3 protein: CASSEGVGYEQYF
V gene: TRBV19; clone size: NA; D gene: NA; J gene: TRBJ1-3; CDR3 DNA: TGTGCCAGTAGTATATACGGGGAGCCTCGAGGAAACACCATATATTTT; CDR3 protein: CASSIYGEPRGNTIYF
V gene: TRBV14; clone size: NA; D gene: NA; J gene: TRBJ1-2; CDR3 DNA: TGTGCCAGCAGCCGACTTCCTAACTATGGCTACACCTTC; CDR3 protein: CASSRLPNYGYTF
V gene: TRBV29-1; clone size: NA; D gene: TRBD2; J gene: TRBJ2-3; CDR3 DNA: TGCAGCGTTGTTATTAGCGGGACCACAGATACGCAGTATTTT; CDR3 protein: CSVVISGTTDTQYF
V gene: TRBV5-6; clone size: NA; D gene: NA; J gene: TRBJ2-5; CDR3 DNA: TGTGCCAGCAGCTTGACAGTGTACCAAGAGACCCAGTACTTC; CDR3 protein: CASSLTVYQETQYF
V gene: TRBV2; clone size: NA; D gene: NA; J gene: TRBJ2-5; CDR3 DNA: TGTGCCAGCACCAACCAAGAGACCCAGTACTTC; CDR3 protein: CASTNQETQYF
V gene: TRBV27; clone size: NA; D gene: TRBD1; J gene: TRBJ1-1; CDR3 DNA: TGTGCCAGCACCCGGGCAGGGGGGACTGAAGCTTTCTTT; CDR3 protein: CASTRAGGTEAFF
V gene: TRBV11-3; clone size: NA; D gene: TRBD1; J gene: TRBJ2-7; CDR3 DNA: TGTGCCAGCAGCAACCCCGGGACAGGGGGATTGGCCGAGCAGTACTTC; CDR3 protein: CASSNPGTGGLAEQYF
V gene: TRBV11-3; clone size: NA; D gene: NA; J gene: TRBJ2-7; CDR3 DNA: TGTGCCAGCAGCTTACGGGATCCCTACGAGCAGTACTTC; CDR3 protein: CASSLRDPYEQYF